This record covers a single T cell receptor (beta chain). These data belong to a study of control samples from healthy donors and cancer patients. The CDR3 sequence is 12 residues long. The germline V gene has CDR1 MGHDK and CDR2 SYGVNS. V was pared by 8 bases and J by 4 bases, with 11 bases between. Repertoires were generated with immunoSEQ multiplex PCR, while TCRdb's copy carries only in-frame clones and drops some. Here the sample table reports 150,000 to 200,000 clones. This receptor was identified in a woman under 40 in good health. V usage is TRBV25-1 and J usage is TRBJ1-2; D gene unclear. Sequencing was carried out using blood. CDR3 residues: CASEVAGYGYTF. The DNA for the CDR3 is TGTGCCAGCGAAGTCGCCGGCTATGGCTACACCTTC.